This T cell receptor beta chain was sequenced during a study of CD8 T cells in Susac syndrome. About 0.5 to 1 ug RNA was reverse transcribed with random hexamers. TCR beta CDR3 was amplified by immunoSEQ covering 54 Vbeta and 13 Jbeta. One entry per CDR3 protein, called by TCRdb with MiXCR from the immunoSEQ multiplex PCR reads. The sample comprises around 200,000 distinct CDR3 sequences, roughly 92% of which are singletons, and about 0.13% rests with the top ten. V lost 6 bases to trimming and J lost 11 bases, with 13 bases between them. The CDR3 totals 10 residues. Germline V gives CDR1 SQVTM, CDR2 ANQGSEA. High-throughput TCR beta sequencing covered peripheral CD8+ and CD4+ T cells. The multiple sclerosis controls consisted of treatment-naive patients with relapsing-remitting disease, either stable or active.

The sample comprised CD8+ T cells from PBMCs. The sequence was obtained from a human donor with multiple sclerosis. The rearrangement uses TRBV29-1 and TRBJ1-1; TRBD1 might be the D (5 bases). In DNA form, the CDR3 reads TGCAGCGTGGTCCCGGGGGACGCTTTCTTT. Translation gives CSVVPGDAFF.